The T cell receptor beta chain under discussion was sequenced for a study of T cells expressing NK-cell markers. Study in general: Most of the eight sequenced donors tested HCMV-seropositive; one tested seronegative.

TCRdb reprocessed the 5' RACE reads and stores each CDR3 protein as one record, lacking DNA. Its clone listing holds roughly 450,000 distinct CDR3 sequences. The CDR3 extends over 13 amino acids. The sequence derives from a woman between 45 and 60 years old in good health. The rearrangement joins TRBV12-3 or TRBV12-4 to TRBJ1-1; TCRdb selects TRBD1, and the lack of DNA leaves this call unchecked. The sequencing input was blood T cells: a sorted CD56 or NKG2C T cell subset, CD4+ or CD8+ T cells, or bulk PBMC T cells (not recorded which). The CDR3 region is CASSQETDTEAFF.